The 11 T cell receptor beta chains presented below share a single source sample, sequenced in a study of neoadjuvant nivolumab and ipilimumab in lung cancer. Some clones are missing from TCRdb's copy, which holds only in-frame ones; the method was immunoSEQ multiplex PCR. This sample has about 5,100 clones; more than 60% occur once, and the top ten carry over 9.5%. The source material was tumor tissue, sampled after neoadjuvant nivolumab, alone or with ipilimumab, at or shortly before surgery. The receptor set was obtained from an adult with non-small cell lung cancer.

This clone showed up just a few times. The J gene is TRBJ2-5, the V gene TRBV7-7, with D maybe TRBD1 (6 bases). V gave up 3 bases and J gave up 14 bases, with 16 bases separating them. In germline, CDR1 is SSHAT, CDR2 FNYEAQ (reference sequence). The CDR3 extends over 12 amino acids. CDR3 sequence: CASSFIRDTVYF. The CDR3 DNA sequence: TGTGCCAGCAGCTTCATCCGGGACACCGTCTACTTC.

The chain joins TRBV7-2 to TRBJ1-1; maybe TRBD1 (6 bases). The CDR3 is 14 amino acids. Between the trimmed V and J ends, which lost 2 bases and 5 bases, there was a span of 12 bases. Germline CDR1 reads SGHTA; CDR2 reads FQGNSA. DNA of the CDR3: TGTGCCAGCAGCTTAATCTCACAGGGAACTGAAGCTTTCTTT. Its protein product is CASSLISQGTEAFF. The full variable domain, rest sourced from reference TRBV7-2 and TRBJ1-1, is GAGVSQSPSNKVTEKGKDVELRCDPISGHTALYWYRQSLGQGLEFLIYFQGNSAPDKSGLPSDRFSAERTGGSVSTLTIQRTQQEDSAVYLCASSLISQGTEAFFGQGTRLTVV.

The count of this clone is one. The gene calls are TRBV18 and TRBJ1-1, with 7 bases aligning to TRBD1. CDR1 is KGHSH and CDR2 is LQKENI in the germline V gene. This CDR3 comprises 15 residues. Trimming cost V 4 bases and J 0 bases; bases outside gene matches: 5. DNA for the CDR3: TGTGCCAGCTCACATGACAGGGCCGTGAACACTGAAGCTTTCTTT. It encodes CASSHDRAVNTEAFF.

This chain uses TRBV28 with TRBJ1-1; 11 nucleotides match TRBD1. Per the germline V gene, CDR1 is MDHEN and CDR2 is SYDVKM. The CDR3 is made up of 16 amino acids. J gave up 2 bases and V 1 base, and 3 bases lay outside the gene matches. The CDR3 region is CASSLLGQGANTEAFF. In DNA form, the CDR3 reads TGTGCCAGCAGTTTATTAGGACAGGGGGCCAACACTGAAGCTTTCTTT. Variable domain in full (rest from reference TRBV28 and TRBJ1-1): DVKVTQSSRYLVKRTGEKVFLECVQDMDHENMFWYRQDPGLGLRLIYFSYDVKMKEKGDIPEGYSVSREKKERFSLILESASTNQTSMYLCASSLLGQGANTEAFFGQGTRLTVV.

The DNA of the CDR3 is TGTGCCAGCAGCTTAAGGGCTAGCGGGGGGTATGAGCAGTTCTTC. Translated, it gives CASSLRASGGYEQFF. The genes are TRBV7-2 and TRBJ2-1, with 11 bases identical to TRBD2. Germline values: CDR1 SGHTA, CDR2 FQGNSA. The CDR3 extends over 15 amino acids. The V and J ends lost 2 bases and 8 bases, in that order; junction bases with no gene match: 5. Together with reference TRBV7-2 and TRBJ2-1, the CDR3 gives the full variable domain: GAGVSQSPSNKVTEKGKDVELRCDPISGHTALYWYRQSLGQGLEFLIYFQGNSAPDKSGLPSDRFSAERTGGSVSTLTIQRTQQEDSAVYLCASSLRASGGYEQFFGPGTRLTVL.

The CDR3 sequence is CASSLTSGSNTGELFF. CDR3 nucleotide sequence: TGTGCCAGCAGCCTCACCTCAGGATCGAACACCGGGGAGCTGTTTTTT. This chain joins TRBV7-9 and TRBJ2-2; D not certain. Germline V gene lookup returns CDR1 SEHNR and CDR2 FQNEAQ (reference sequence). This CDR3 has 16 residues. Between the trimmed V and J ends, which lost 5 bases and 0 bases, there was a span of 13 bases.

This clone has a single count. The J gene is TRBJ2-4, the V gene TRBV10-1; D is unresolved. V lost 4 bases to trimming and J lost 0 bases, with 22 bases between them. The germline gives CDR1 WNHNN, CDR2 SYGVQD (reference sequence). This CDR3 has 19 amino acids. CDR3 nucleotide sequence: TGCGCCAGCAGTGCGGAAGCTTTACCATCAAGACAAGCCAAAAACATTCAGTACTTC. Translation gives CASSAEALPSRQAKNIQYF.

The rearrangement joins TRBV5-6 to TRBJ2-5, with 15 bases lining up with TRBD2. This CDR3 contains 15 residues. CDR1 and CDR2 from the germline V gene are SGHDT and YYEEEE. V shed 3 bases, J shed 5 bases, and the junction held 2 bases outside the gene matches. The CDR3 nucleotides read TGTGCCAGCAGCTCGGGACTAGCGGGGGGTGAGACCCAGTACTTC. It yields the protein CASSSGLAGGETQYF.

The rearrangement links TRBV5-6 to TRBJ2-3; D gene ambiguous. Germline CDR1 SGHDT, CDR2 YYEEEE. The V and J ends lost 1 base and 11 bases respectively, with 14 bases between them. The CDR3 has 13 amino acids. CDR3 sequence: CASSLLGPSGQYF. The CDR3 nucleotides are TGTGCCAGCAGCTTGTTAGGGCCCTCGGGGCAGTATTTT.

This rearrangement joins TRBV13 to TRBJ2-5; possibly TRBD2 for D (7 bases). Germline CDR1 reads PRHDT; CDR2 reads FYEKMQ (reference sequence). The CDR3 is made up of 14 amino acids. Trimming left V 5 bases short and J 5 bases short, with 15 bases between. The chain's CDR3 is CASSPPGGEETQYF. The CDR3, as DNA: TGTGCCAGCAGCCCTCCGGGGGGCGAGGAGACCCAGTACTTC.

The rearrangement joins TRBV27 to TRBJ2-6; no reliable D call. CDR3 length: 13 residues. Germline V gene sequence: CDR1 MNHEY, CDR2 SMNVEV (reference sequence). V lost 6 bases and J lost 4, with 7 bases in between. The CDR3 DNA reads TGTGCCAGCAGCCAATGGGGGGCCAACGTCCTGACTTTC. It yields the protein CASSQWGANVLTF.